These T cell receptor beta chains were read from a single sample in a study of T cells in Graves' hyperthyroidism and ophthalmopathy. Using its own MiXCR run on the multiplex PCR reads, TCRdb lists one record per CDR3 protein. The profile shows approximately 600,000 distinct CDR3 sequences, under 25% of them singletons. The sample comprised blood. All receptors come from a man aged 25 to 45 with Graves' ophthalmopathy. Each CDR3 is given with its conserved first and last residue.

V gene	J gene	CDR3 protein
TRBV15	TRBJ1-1	CATSRDYGSMDLNTEAFF
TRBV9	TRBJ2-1	CASSPQGRIAGAAYNEQFF
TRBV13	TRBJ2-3	CASSVGSFTDTQYF
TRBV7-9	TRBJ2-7	CASSFSSGFGEQYF
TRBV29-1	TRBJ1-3	CSVLGDRLFGNTIYF
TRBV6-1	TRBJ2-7	CASSTEGTSGRYEQYF
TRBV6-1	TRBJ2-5	CASSPPGQGSETQYF
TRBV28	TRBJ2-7	CASSAGTSGISEQYF
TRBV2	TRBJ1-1	CASTEPNTEAFF
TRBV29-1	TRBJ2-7	CSVETKDSYEQYF